This TCR beta chain derives from a study of beta chain features in type 1 diabetes. Every donor had blood drawn once into heparin, 100 to 150 mL on average. Populations isolated by sorting all had purity greater than 98%. V gave up 5 bases and J gave up 0 bases, with 11 bases separating them. Germline-derived CDR1 and CDR2 are SGDLS and YYNGEE. The CDR3 runs to 15 residues. This clone was picked up a small number of times. Its specificity is unknown. The entirety of the isolated RNA underwent reverse transcription, so expressed TCRB transcripts were sequenced. The repertoire was sequenced with immunoSEQ multiplex PCR; TCRdb's copy has only in-frame clones and lacks some. The sample lists roughly 290,000 clones, approximately 15% occurring once. Study results and caveats: High TCR expression in some cells could lead to their over-representation in cDNA sequencing. TCRB CDR3s from Type 1 diabetes patients were moderately but significantly shorter in all four CD4+ subsets. The naive, central memory and Treg TCRB repertoires of patients appeared to be more similar to one another than those of healthy donors.

The V call is TRBV9, the J call TRBJ2-2; a weak D match, TRBD2 (6 bases). This sequence was found in a young man with type 1 diabetes. The sequenced sample consisted of naive CD4+ T cells from blood. DNA for the CDR3: TGTGCCAGCAGGGAAGGAGGGTCGAACACCGGGGAGCTGTTTTTT. The encoded protein is CASREGGSNTGELFF.